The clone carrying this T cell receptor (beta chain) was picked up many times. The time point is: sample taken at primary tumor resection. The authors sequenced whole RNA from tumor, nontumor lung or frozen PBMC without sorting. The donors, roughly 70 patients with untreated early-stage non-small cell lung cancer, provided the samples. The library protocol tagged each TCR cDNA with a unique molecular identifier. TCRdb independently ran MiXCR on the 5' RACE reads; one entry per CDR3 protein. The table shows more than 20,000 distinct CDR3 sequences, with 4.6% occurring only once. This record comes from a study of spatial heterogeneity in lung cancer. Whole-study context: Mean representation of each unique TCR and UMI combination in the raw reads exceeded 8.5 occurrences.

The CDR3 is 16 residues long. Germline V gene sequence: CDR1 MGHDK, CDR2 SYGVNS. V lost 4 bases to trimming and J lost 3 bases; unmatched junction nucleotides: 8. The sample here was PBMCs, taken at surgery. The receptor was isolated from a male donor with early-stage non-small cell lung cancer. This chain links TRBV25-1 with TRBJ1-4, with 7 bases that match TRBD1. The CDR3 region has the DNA TGTGCCAGCAGTGCCCGACAGGGTTTATCTAATGAAAAACTGTTTTTT. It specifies CASSARQGLSNEKLFF.